This passage covers 30 T cell receptor beta chains from one sample sequenced in a study of human T cells and chemical hapten exposure. MiXCR, run by TCRdb on the 5' RACE reads, gives a single entry per CDR3 protein. In the table there are 110,000 or so distinct CDR3 sequences, approximately 19% of which are singletons. Total RNA came from unfractionated whole blood. The receptors shown here come from a human donor in good health.

Only a few counts were recorded for this clonotype. The gene calls are TRBV7-2 and TRBJ2-3, with 7 nucleotides matching TRBD2. This CDR3 is 21 amino acids long. Trimming removed 4 bases from V and 2 bases from J; junction bases left unmatched: 24. Germline V gene sequence: CDR1 SGHTA, CDR2 FQGNSA. The CDR3 protein is CASSSPLGAGAPRVPTDTQYF. The DNA of the CDR3 is TGTGCCAGCAGCTCCCCCCTCGGGGCGGGAGCCCCGAGGGTCCCCACAGATACGCAGTATTTT.

The chain combines TRBV10-3 with TRBJ2-1; weak D call: TRBD2 (6 bases). CDR3 length: 16 residues. From germline, CDR1 is ENHRY and CDR2 SYGVKD. V lost 0 bases and J lost 10, with 19 bases in between. CDR3 bases: TGTGCCATCAGTGAGTCGGTCGCCCTGGCGGGAAACGAGCAGTTCTTC. Protein: CAISESVALAGNEQFF.

This clonotype has a handful of counts. The V and J genes are TRBV7-8 and TRBJ2-3, with unresolved D. Trimming took 3 bases from V and 0 from J, leaving 7 bases between them. This CDR3 has 14 residues. The germline V gene has CDR1 SGHVS and CDR2 FQNEAQ. In nucleotides, the CDR3 is TGTGCCAGCAGCTTCCGGGCCAGCACAGATACGCAGTATTTT. Translating it yields CASSFRASTDTQYF.

This clonotype appeared many times. The rearrangement links TRBV3-1 to TRBJ2-3; D possibly uses TRBD1 or TRBD2 (6 bases each). The germline V gene encodes CDR1 LGHDT and CDR2 YNNKEL (reference sequence). V was clipped by 0 bases and J by 4 bases, with 8 bases between them. This CDR3 has 14 amino acids. The CDR3 sequence: CASSQERGADTQYF. The CDR3 DNA follows: TGTGCCAGCAGCCAAGAGAGGGGGGCAGATACGCAGTATTTT.

This chain joins TRBV6-6 and TRBJ2-7, with 8 bases that match TRBD2. V dropped 0 bases and J dropped 6; count of bases not matched to a gene: 7. From germline, CDR1 is MNHNY and CDR2 SVGAGI (reference sequence). The CDR3 is 15 amino acids. The DNA of the CDR3 is TGTGCCAGCAGTTACTCGAGCGGGGGTCAGGTCGAGCAGTACTTC. As protein: CASSYSSGGQVEQYF.

The rearrangement joins TRBV29-1 to TRBJ2-5; the D gene is possibly TRBD2 (6 bases). Trimming pared 4 bases from V and 2 bases from J, leaving 20 bases between. The CDR3 totals 16 residues. The V gene's germline CDR1 is SQVTM and CDR2 ANQGSEA. The CDR3 region has the DNA TGCAGCGTTGTCGGTGGGGGGAGGCCCCCTCAAGAGACCCAGTACTTC. It yields the protein CSVVGGGRPPQETQYF.

This sequence joins TRBV4-2 and TRBJ1-2; D is possibly TRBD1 (5 bases). V lost 0 bases to trimming and J lost 4 bases, with 12 bases between them. This CDR3 has 15 residues. Germline CDR1 reads LGHNA; CDR2 reads YNFKEQ. CDR3 amino acids: CASSQDMQGLYGYTF. Here the CDR3 DNA reads TGTGCCAGCAGCCAAGATATGCAGGGCCTCTATGGCTACACCTTC.

This clonotype was observed a handful of times. The rearrangement links TRBV6-5 to TRBJ2-7; 10 bases align to TRBD1. The junction had 13 bases not matched to a gene; V was cut back by 5 bases and J by 3 bases. The CDR3 loop spans 17 amino acids. Germline V lookup: CDR1 MNHEY, CDR2 SVGAGI. CDR3 loop: CASSIWTGTGVVYEQYF. In DNA form, the CDR3 reads TGTGCCAGCAGTATATGGACTGGGACAGGGGTAGTCTACGAGCAGTACTTC.

The chain is built from TRBV29-1 and TRBJ2-2; 14 bases agree with TRBD2. Looked up from germline, CDR1 is SQVTM and CDR2 is ANQGSEA. The CDR3 runs to 17 residues. Trimming cost V 6 bases and J 6 bases; bases outside gene matches: 12. The CDR3 DNA is TGCAGCGTCTTCGGAGGACTAGCGGGAGGAAGGGCCGGGGAGCTGTTTTTT. This encodes CSVFGGLAGGRAGELFF.

V is TRBV28 and J is TRBJ1-1; D possibly corresponds to TRBD1 (5 bases). The germline gives CDR1 MDHEN, CDR2 SYDVKM. The CDR3 has 12 amino acids. V lost 10 bases to trimming and J lost 4 bases, with 13 bases between them. CDR3 loop: CATRKGTTEAFF. The CDR3 DNA reads TGTGCCACCCGTAAGGGGACCACTGAAGCTTTCTTT.

J is TRBJ2-1 and V is TRBV3-1; TRBD2 matches at 8 bases. The CDR3 loop spans 16 amino acids. With 0 bases clipped from V and 6 bases from J, the junction kept 7 bases outside the gene matches. The germline V gene has CDR1 LGHDT and CDR2 YNNKEL (reference sequence). CDR3 protein: CASSQEHSGVVNEQFF. DNA of the CDR3: TGTGCCAGCAGCCAAGAACATAGCGGGGTTGTCAATGAGCAGTTCTTC.

This clonotype showed up just a few times. The gene calls are TRBV6-6 and TRBJ2-2, with D perhaps matching TRBD1 (5 bases). This CDR3 region has 13 residues. Germline V CDR1 and CDR2: MNHNY, SVGAGI (reference sequence). Between the trimmed V and J ends, which lost 5 bases and 5 bases, there was a span of 9 bases. The CDR3 nucleotides are TGTGCCAGCAGTAAGCAGGGAACCGGGGAGCTGTTTTTT. This encodes CASSKQGTGELFF.

This clonotype turned up a few times. The J gene is TRBJ2-2, the V gene TRBV24-1; no definite D call. Germline CDR1 is KGHDR and CDR2 is SFDVKD. The CDR3 runs 14 residues. The V end lost 0 bases, the J end lost 3 bases, and 4 bases lay between the germline ends. CDR3: CATSDLRDTGELFF. The CDR3 coding sequence is TGTGCCACCAGTGATTTGCGGGACACCGGGGAGCTGTTTTTT.

V and J are TRBV7-2 and TRBJ2-3; 12 bases line up with TRBD2. This CDR3 spans 15 amino acids. Germline CDR1 SGHTA, CDR2 FQGNSA. V shed 8 bases and J 2 bases; nucleotides not matched to a gene: 5. The CDR3 bases are TGTGCCAGCGGACTAGCGGGGCATCCCACAGATACGCAGTATTTT. Its protein is CASGLAGHPTDTQYF.

Only a few counts were recorded for this clonotype. The J gene is TRBJ2-2, the V gene TRBV11-1; 9 bases align to TRBD1. With 1 base clipped from V and 3 bases from J, the junction kept 6 bases outside the gene matches. Germline CDR1 SGHAT, CDR2 FQDESV (reference sequence). This CDR3 region has 17 residues. The DNA for the CDR3 is TGTGCCAGCAGCTTAGGATGGACAGGGGTCGACACCGGGGAGCTGTTTTTT. This codes for CASSLGWTGVDTGELFF.

The J gene is TRBJ1-5, the V gene TRBV28; TRBD1 agrees at 9 bases. Trimming removed 6 bases from V and 6 bases from J; junction bases left unmatched: 12. Per the germline V gene, CDR1 is MDHEN and CDR2 is SYDVKM. The CDR3 consists of 16 residues. CDR3 region: CASRIRGQGRAQPQHF. Here the CDR3 DNA reads TGTGCCAGCAGGATCCGTGGACAGGGGAGGGCTCAGCCCCAGCATTTT. Based on the CDR3 plus reference TRBV28 and TRBJ1-5, the full variable domain is DVKVTQSSRYLVKRTGEKVFLECVQDMDHENMFWYRQDPGLGLRLIYFSYDVKMKEKGDIPEGYSVSREKKERFSLILESASTNQTSMYLCASRIRGQGRAQPQHFGDGTRLSIL.

In this sample, this clonotype turned up a few times. This rearrangement joins TRBV7-3 to TRBJ2-1; 10 positions agree with TRBD2. The CDR3 consists of 15 residues. The V segment lost 2 bases and the J segment 7 bases; nucleotides outside the gene matches: 5. CDR1 and CDR2 from the germline V gene are SGHTA and FQGTGA. The DNA for the CDR3 is TGTGCCAGCAGCTTAGAGCTAGCGGGGGAGAATGAGCAGTTCTTC. It yields the protein CASSLELAGENEQFF.

CDR3 sequence: CASSLLGKQETQYF. The DNA for the CDR3 is TGTGCCAGCAGCTTATTAGGAAAACAAGAGACCCAGTACTTC. The chain combines TRBV7-9 with TRBJ2-5, with unresolved D. Per the germline V gene, CDR1 is SEHNR and CDR2 is FQNEAQ (reference sequence). The CDR3 spans 14 residues. V lost 2 bases to trimming and J lost 2 bases, with 9 bases between them.

This clonotype was seen a few times. The rearrangement joins TRBV6-5 to TRBJ1-2; D gene unclear. Germline V gene data show CDR1 as MNHEY and CDR2 as SVGAGI. V lost 2 bases and J lost 4, with 8 bases in between. The CDR3 is 13 amino acids. In DNA form, the CDR3 reads TGTGCCAGCAGTTACGGGCAGCTCTATGGCTACACCTTC. It encodes CASSYGQLYGYTF.

The chain couples TRBV4-1 to TRBJ2-7; 7 positions agree with TRBD1. With 0 bases clipped from V and 2 bases from J, the junction kept 10 bases outside the gene matches. Per germline, CDR1 MGHRA and CDR2 YSYEKL. This CDR3 contains 17 residues. The CDR3 nucleotides read TGCGCCAGCAGCCAAGACCCGACAGGGAGTATAACCTACGAGCAGTACTTC. Encoded protein: CASSQDPTGSITYEQYF.

This clonotype was picked up a small number of times. The genes are TRBV4-1 and TRBJ1-2; TRBD1 matches at 11 bases. This CDR3 has 18 residues. V was clipped by 3 bases and J by 2 bases; unmatched bases: 11. Germline CDR1 and CDR2: MGHRA and YSYEKL. In DNA, the CDR3 is TGCGCCAGCAGCCAGGCTGGACAGGGGGCGCTTAGGAACTATGGCTACACCTTC. Translation: CASSQAGQGALRNYGYTF.

The chain couples TRBV12-3 or TRBV12-4 to TRBJ1-1; D unclear. V lost 7 bases and J lost 7, with 28 bases in between. CDR3 size: 17 residues. The CDR3 nucleotides read TGTGCCAGCACCCCCCCCCTGGGCAATTCACCCCCTAATGAAGCTTTCTTT. It yields the protein CASTPPLGNSPPNEAFF.

V usage is TRBV7-3 and J usage is TRBJ2-3, with a possible D match to TRBD2 (6 bases). This CDR3 has 14 residues. In germline, CDR1 is SGHTA, CDR2 FQGTGA. The ends were cut back, 6 bases at V and 2 bases at J, with 12 bases in the middle. The CDR3 loop is CASSSGLVTDTQYF. The CDR3 nucleotides read TGTGCCAGCAGTTCGGGACTTGTCACAGATACGCAGTATTTT.

This clonotype was seen a handful of times. This sequence joins TRBV10-2 and TRBJ1-5; no firm D call. Germline assignment: CDR1 WSHSY and CDR2 SAAADI. The CDR3 extends over 12 amino acids. Trimming cost V 9 bases and J 9 bases, with 15 bases left between them. The DNA for the CDR3 is TGCGCCAGTGGGCCCACGGGAGGGCCCCAGCATTTT. Its protein product is CASGPTGGPQHF.

The chain has TRBV12-3 or TRBV12-4 and TRBJ1-5, with TRBD1 identical over 9 bases. V shed 6 bases and J 4 bases; nucleotides not matched to a gene: 7. CDR3 size: 15 residues. CDR3 DNA sequence: TGTGCCAGCAGACCCGGGACAGGGCCTAATCAGCCCCAGCATTTT. It yields the protein CASRPGTGPNQPQHF.

The chain combines TRBV6-5 with TRBJ1-4, with D perhaps matching TRBD1 (5 bases). The CDR3 covers 15 residues. The V end was cut by 2 bases, the J end by 9 bases, with 16 bases between. Germline CDR1 is MNHEY and CDR2 is SVGAGI. CDR3 loop: CASSYKRGEGKKLFF. The CDR3 DNA sequence: TGTGCCAGCAGTTACAAGAGGGGTGAGGGAAAAAAACTGTTTTTT.

This clonotype was counted only a few times. The chain couples TRBV24-1 to TRBJ2-3; possible D gene TRBD2, 5 bases. This CDR3 has 15 residues. The V gene's germline CDR1 is KGHDR and CDR2 SFDVKD. Between the trimmed V and J ends, which lost 2 bases and 4 bases, there was a span of 12 bases. CDR3 nucleotides: TGTGCCACCAGTGATTCAAGGACTGTATCAGATACGCAGTATTTT. Protein product: CATSDSRTVSDTQYF.

This chain uses TRBV12-3 or TRBV12-4 with TRBJ1-2, with 10 bases matching TRBD1. V was clipped by 6 bases and J by 4 bases; unmatched bases: 11. The length of the CDR3 is 16 residues. CDR3 coding DNA: TGTGCCAGCAGACCAAAGGTCGGGACAGGGGTCTATGGCTACACCTTC. Its translation: CASRPKVGTGVYGYTF.

This clonotype has a handful of counts. The chain carries TRBV27 and TRBJ2-3; 8 bases map to TRBD2. The CDR3 loop spans 15 amino acids. Unmatched junction bases numbered 5, after V lost 5 bases and J lost 1 base. Germline V lookup: CDR1 MNHEY, CDR2 SMNVEV (reference sequence). In nucleotides, the CDR3 is TGTGCCAGCAGTAGACCGGGACTAGGCACAGATACGCAGTATTTT. Translating gives CASSRPGLGTDTQYF.

This clonotype was picked up a small number of times. The chain couples TRBV20-1 to TRBJ1-5; 12 nucleotides line up with TRBD1. The junction had 9 bases not matched to a gene; V was cut back by 6 bases and J by 6 bases. This CDR3 has 15 amino acids. Germline V gene sequence: CDR1 DFQATT, CDR2 SNEGSKA (reference sequence). As DNA, the CDR3 is TGCAGTGCCCCCCTCGGGACAGGGGGCCGTCAGCCCCAGCATTTT. Residues: CSAPLGTGGRQPQHF.